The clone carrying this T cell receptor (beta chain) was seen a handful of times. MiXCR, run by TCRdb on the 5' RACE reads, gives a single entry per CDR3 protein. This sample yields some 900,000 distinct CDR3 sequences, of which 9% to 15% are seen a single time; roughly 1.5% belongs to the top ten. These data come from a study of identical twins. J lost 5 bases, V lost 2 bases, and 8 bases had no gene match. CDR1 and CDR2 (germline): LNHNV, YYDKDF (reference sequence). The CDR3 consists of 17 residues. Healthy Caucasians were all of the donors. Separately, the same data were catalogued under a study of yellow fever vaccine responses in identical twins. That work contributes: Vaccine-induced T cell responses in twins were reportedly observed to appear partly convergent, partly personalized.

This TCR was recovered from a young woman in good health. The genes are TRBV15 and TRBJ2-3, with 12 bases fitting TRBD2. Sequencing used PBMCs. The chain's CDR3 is CATSRLETSGRGDTQYF. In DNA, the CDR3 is TGTGCCACCAGCAGATTGGAGACTAGCGGGAGAGGAGATACGCAGTATTTT.